Detailed here is one TCR beta chain. This table comes from immunoSEQ multiplex PCR, and its TCRdb copy is limited to in-frame clones, with some not included. The sample yields some 150,000 clones, about 90% seen once. The record originates from a study of blood T cell repertoires in COVID-19. The overall study: Spain, Italy and the United States supplied samples that represented acute and convalescent COVID-19. PBMCs, B-cell-depleted T cells, or T cells provided the cDNA or gDNA that made up the material.

Ages ranged from roughly 18 to 100 years, with residence in 24 US areas. Clinical history as reported by participants underpinned cohort assignment. V was clipped by 5 bases and J by 4 bases; unmatched bases: 13. The length of the CDR3 is 16 residues. CDR1 and CDR2 (germline): SSHAT, FNYEAQ (reference sequence). The sequence was obtained from a human donor with acute COVID-19. The donor label of this sample is uncertain. Sample: PBMCs or T cells enriched from blood (not recorded which). The gene calls are TRBV7-7 and TRBJ2-5; 7 bases line up with TRBD2. CDR3 loop: CASSPGGGGFGETQYF. For the CDR3, the DNA is TGTGCCAGCAGCCCGGGCGGGGGAGGGTTCGGAGAGACCCAGTACTTC.